The present T cell receptor beta chain was sequenced within a study of T cell changes during pregnancy in multiple sclerosis. Profiled with immunoSEQ multiplex PCR; TCRdb holds only in-frame clones, not every one. Of about 49,000 clones listed, 85% to 95% are singletons. The CDR3 is made up of 15 amino acids. The ends were cut back, 1 base at V and 0 bases at J, with 9 bases in the middle. The germline CDR1 and CDR2 sequences are SGHRS and YFSETQ. This receptor was taken from a female donor in good health, enrolled as a control in a pregnancy study. The V and J genes are TRBV5-1 and TRBJ2-3; D might be TRBD2 (5 bases). The material was CD4+ T cells from peripheral blood mononuclear cells, obtained in the second trimester of pregnancy. The CDR3 sequence: CASSLRGMSTDTQYF. DNA of the CDR3: TGCGCCAGCAGCTTGCGGGGAATGAGCACAGATACGCAGTATTTT.